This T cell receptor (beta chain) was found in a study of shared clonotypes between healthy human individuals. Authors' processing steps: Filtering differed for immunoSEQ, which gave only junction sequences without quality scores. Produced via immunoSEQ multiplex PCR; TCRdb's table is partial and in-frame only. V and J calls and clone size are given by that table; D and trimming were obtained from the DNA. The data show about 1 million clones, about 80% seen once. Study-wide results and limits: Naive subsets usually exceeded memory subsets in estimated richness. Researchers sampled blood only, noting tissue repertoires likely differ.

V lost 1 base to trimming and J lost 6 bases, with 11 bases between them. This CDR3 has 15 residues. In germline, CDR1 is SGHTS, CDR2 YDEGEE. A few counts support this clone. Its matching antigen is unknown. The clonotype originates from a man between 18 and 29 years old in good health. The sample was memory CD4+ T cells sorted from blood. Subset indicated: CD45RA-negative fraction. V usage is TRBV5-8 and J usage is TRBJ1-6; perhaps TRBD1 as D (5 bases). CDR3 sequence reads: CASSLPGTLNSPLHF. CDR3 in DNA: TGTGCCAGCAGCTTGCCGGGGACCCTTAATTCACCCCTCCACTTT.